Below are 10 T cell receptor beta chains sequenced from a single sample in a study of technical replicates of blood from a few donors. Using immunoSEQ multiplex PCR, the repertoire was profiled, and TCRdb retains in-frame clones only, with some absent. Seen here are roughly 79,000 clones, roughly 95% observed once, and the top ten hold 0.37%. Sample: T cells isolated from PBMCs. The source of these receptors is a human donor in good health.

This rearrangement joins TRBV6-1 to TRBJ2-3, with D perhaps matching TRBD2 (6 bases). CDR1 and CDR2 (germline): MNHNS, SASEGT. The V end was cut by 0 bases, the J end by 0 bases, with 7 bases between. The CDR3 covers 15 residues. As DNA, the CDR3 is TGTGCCAGCAGTGAAGCCGGGGGTAGCACAGATACGCAGTATTTT. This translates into CASSEAGGSTDTQYF.

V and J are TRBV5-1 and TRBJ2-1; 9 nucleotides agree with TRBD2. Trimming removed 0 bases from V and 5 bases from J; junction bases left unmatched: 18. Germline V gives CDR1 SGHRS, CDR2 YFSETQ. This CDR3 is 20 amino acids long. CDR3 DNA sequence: TGCGCCAGCAGCTTGGAAGGGGCTGATAGCGGGAGCTTTTACCACAATGAGCAGTTCTTC. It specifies CASSLEGADSGSFYHNEQFF.

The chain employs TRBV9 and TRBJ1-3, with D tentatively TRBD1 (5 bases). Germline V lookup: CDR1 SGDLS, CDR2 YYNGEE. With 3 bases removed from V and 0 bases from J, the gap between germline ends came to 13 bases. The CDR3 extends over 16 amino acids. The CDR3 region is CASSDTTGFSGNTIYF. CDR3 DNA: TGTGCCAGCAGCGATACTACAGGATTCTCTGGAAACACCATATATTTT.

The CDR3 DNA sequence: TGTGCCAGCAGCTTAAGACCGGGCTACGAGCAGTACTTC. The encoded protein is CASSLRPGYEQYF. The chain carries TRBV7-3 and TRBJ2-7; D remains unclear. Trimming removed 1 base from V and 3 bases from J, with 7 bases in between. This CDR3 has 13 residues. CDR1 SGHTA and CDR2 FQGTGA come from the germline V gene.

The DNA for the CDR3 is TGTGCCATCCTAAGTAGCGGTTTTGGAAACACCATATATTTT. Translated, it gives CAILSSGFGNTIYF. The rearrangement joins TRBV7-9 to TRBJ1-3; D ambiguous. This CDR3 contains 14 residues. Per the germline V gene, CDR1 is SEHNR and CDR2 is FQNEAQ (reference sequence). V lost 10 bases, J lost 3 bases, and 16 bases lay in between.

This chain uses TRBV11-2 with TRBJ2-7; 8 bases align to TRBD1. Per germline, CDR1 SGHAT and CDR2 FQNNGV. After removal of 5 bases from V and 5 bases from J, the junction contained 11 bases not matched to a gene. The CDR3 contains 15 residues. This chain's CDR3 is CASSVADREVNEQYF. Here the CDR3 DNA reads TGTGCCAGCAGCGTAGCGGACAGGGAGGTTAACGAGCAGTACTTC.

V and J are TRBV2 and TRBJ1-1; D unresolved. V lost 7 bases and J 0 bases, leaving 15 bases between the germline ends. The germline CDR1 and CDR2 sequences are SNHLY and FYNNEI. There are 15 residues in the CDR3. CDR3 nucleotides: TGTGCCAGCATGTACTCTCGGGGTATGAACACTGAAGCTTTCTTT. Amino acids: CASMYSRGMNTEAFF.

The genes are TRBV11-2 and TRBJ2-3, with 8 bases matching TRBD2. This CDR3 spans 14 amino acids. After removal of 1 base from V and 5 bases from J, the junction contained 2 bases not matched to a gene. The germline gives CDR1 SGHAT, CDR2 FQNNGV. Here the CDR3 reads CASSLVLAGDTQYF. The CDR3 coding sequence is TGTGCCAGCAGCTTAGTGCTAGCGGGAGATACGCAGTATTTT.

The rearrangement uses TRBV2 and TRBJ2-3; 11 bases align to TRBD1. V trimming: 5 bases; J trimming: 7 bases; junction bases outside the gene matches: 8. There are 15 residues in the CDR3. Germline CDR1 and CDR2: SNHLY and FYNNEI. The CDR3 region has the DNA TGTGCCAGCAGTCCGGACAGGGGGCGCGGGAATACGCAGTATTTT. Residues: CASSPDRGRGNTQYF.

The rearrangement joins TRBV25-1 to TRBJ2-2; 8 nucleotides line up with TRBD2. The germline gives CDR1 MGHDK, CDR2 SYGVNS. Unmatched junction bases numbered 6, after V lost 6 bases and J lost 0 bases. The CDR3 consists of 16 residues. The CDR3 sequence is CASSPRGGPNTGELFF. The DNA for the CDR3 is TGTGCCAGCAGCCCTCGGGGGGGCCCGAACACCGGGGAGCTGTTTTTT.